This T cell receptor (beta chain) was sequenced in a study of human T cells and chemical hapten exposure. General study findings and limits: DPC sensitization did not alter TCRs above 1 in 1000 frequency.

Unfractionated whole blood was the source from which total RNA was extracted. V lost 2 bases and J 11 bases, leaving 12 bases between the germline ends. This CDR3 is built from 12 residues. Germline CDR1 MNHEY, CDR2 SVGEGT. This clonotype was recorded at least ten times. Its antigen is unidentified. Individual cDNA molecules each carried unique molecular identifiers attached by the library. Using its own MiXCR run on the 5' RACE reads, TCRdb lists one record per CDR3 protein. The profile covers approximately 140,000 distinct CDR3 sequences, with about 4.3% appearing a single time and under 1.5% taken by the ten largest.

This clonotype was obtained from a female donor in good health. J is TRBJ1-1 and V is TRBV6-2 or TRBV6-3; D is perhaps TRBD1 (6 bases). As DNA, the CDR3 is TGTGCCAGCAGTTACGAGGGGGATGACGCTTTCTTT. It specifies CASSYEGDDAFF.